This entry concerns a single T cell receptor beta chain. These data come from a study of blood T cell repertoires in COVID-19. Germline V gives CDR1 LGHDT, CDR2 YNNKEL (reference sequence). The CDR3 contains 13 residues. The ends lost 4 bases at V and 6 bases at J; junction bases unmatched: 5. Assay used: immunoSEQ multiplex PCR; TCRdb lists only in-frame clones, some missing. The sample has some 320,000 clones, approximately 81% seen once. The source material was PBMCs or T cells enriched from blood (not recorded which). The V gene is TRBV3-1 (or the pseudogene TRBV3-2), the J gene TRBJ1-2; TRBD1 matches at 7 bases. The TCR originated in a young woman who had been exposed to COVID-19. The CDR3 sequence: CASSLRDRNGYTF. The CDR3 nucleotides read TGTGCCAGCAGCCTCCGGGACAGAAATGGCTACACCTTC.